A single sample gave rise to the 11 T cell receptor beta chains below, sequenced in a study of blood T cell repertoires in COVID-19. TCRdb's copy holds only in-frame clones and misses some; the assay was immunoSEQ multiplex PCR. The sample has tens of thousands of clones; around 90% are singletons. The sequenced material came from peripheral blood. These receptors all come from a man between 50 and 59 years old with active COVID-19.

The rearrangement joins TRBV5-1 to TRBJ1-1, with a tentative D call TRBD1 (6 bases). This CDR3 comprises 14 residues. Germline V lookup: CDR1 SGHRS, CDR2 YFSETQ. Between the trimmed V and J ends, which lost 7 bases and 4 bases, there was a span of 17 bases. CDR3 amino acids: CASGAGDWGTEAFF. The CDR3 DNA reads as TGCGCCAGCGGGGCAGGGGATTGGGGCACTGAAGCTTTCTTT.

The V gene is TRBV5-5, the J gene TRBJ2-3, with TRBD1 matching 9 bases. Germline trimming cut 1 base from V and 3 bases from J; bases unmatched to any gene: 3. There are 15 residues in the CDR3. Germline assignment: CDR1 SGHKS and CDR2 YYEKEE (reference sequence). The CDR3 DNA is TGTGCCAGCAGCTTGTCACAGGGGGCTACAGATACGCAGTATTTT. As protein: CASSLSQGATDTQYF.

On this clone itself: Other nucleotide sequences in the sample specify the same CDR3. The gene calls are TRBV14 and TRBJ2-5; D is possibly TRBD2 (6 bases). There are 14 residues in the CDR3. Germline V lookup: CDR1 SGHDN, CDR2 FVKESK. Trimming removed 1 base from V and 5 bases from J, with 11 bases in between. Written as DNA, the CDR3 is TGTGCCAGCAGCCAAGTCGGGGGATCGGAGACCCAGTACTTC. Residues: CASSQVGGSETQYF.

The gene calls are TRBV7-7 and TRBJ2-1; TRBD1 matches at 8 bases. The CDR3 has 13 residues. The V and J ends lost 5 bases and 7 bases, in that order; junction bases with no gene match: 4. The germline V gene encodes CDR1 SSHAT and CDR2 FNYEAQ (reference sequence). As DNA, the CDR3 is TGTGCCAGCAGCGAGGACAGGGCGAATGAGCAGTTCTTC. It specifies CASSEDRANEQFF.

The chain combines TRBV28 with TRBJ2-7; 9 bases fit TRBD2. The ends lost 5 bases at V and 1 base at J; junction bases unmatched: 12. The CDR3 is 17 residues long. Germline V gives CDR1 MDHEN, CDR2 SYDVKM. The CDR3 nucleotides are TGTGCCAGCAGTACTAGACGGCCAGCGGGAGGATCCTACGAGCAGTACTTC. This codes for CASSTRRPAGGSYEQYF. Using reference TRBV28 and TRBJ2-7 for the parts outside the CDR3, the full variable domain is DVKVTQSSRYLVKRTGEKVFLECVQDMDHENMFWYRQDPGLGLRLIYFSYDVKMKEKGDIPEGYSVSREKKERFSLILESASTNQTSMYLCASSTRRPAGGSYEQYFGPGTRLTVT.

The chain uses TRBV6-2 or TRBV6-3 and TRBJ1-1, with 7 bases that match TRBD1. Trimming took 5 bases from V and 6 from J; bases not matched to a gene: 9. Germline CDR1 MNHEY, CDR2 SVGEGT. The CDR3 is 14 residues long. Here the CDR3 DNA reads TGTGCCAGCAGTGCGATGACAGGGCGGCCTGAAGCTTTCTTT. Protein: CASSAMTGRPEAFF.

This clone was picked up a small number of times. This chain joins TRBV9 and TRBJ2-7; 8 bases fit TRBD1. V shed 3 bases, J shed 0 bases, and the junction held 8 bases outside the gene matches. Per the germline V gene, CDR1 is SGDLS and CDR2 is YYNGEE. The CDR3 consists of 16 residues. CDR3 DNA: TGTGCCAGCAGCGGGACGGGGACAGGTGCCTCCTACGAGCAGTACTTC. This codes for CASSGTGTGASYEQYF.

The chain joins TRBV7-3 to TRBJ1-6, with 12 bases matching TRBD1. The CDR3 spans 17 residues. V trimming: 1 base; J trimming: 10 bases; junction bases outside the gene matches: 8. Per germline, CDR1 SGHTA and CDR2 FQGTGA. CDR3: CASSLNGPGTGGSPLHF. The CDR3, as DNA: TGTGCCAGCAGCTTAAATGGCCCCGGGACAGGGGGCTCACCCCTCCACTTT.

The chain carries TRBV19 and TRBJ2-1; possibly TRBD2 for D (6 bases). Deletions cut 2 bases from V and 4 bases from J, with 6 bases between. CDR3 length equals 13 residues. Germline V gene data show CDR1 as LNHDA and CDR2 as SQIVND (reference sequence). The CDR3 loop is CASSIRGYNEQFF. In DNA, the CDR3 is TGTGCCAGTAGTATACGGGGGTACAATGAGCAGTTCTTC.

This clone was observed once. This CDR3 reads CASWSGGPSYEQYF. The CDR3 bases are TGTGCCAGCTGGAGCGGCGGGCCCTCCTACGAGCAGTACTTC. V gene TRBV19 combines with J gene TRBJ2-7, with D possibly matching TRBD2 (5 bases). Germline V lookup: CDR1 LNHDA, CDR2 SQIVND (reference sequence). The CDR3 is 14 amino acids. Trimming took off 9 bases at V and 0 bases at J, with 15 bases between the two ends.

This clone was observed a few times. The V call is TRBV19, the J call TRBJ2-7; 8 bases fit TRBD1. The germline gives CDR1 LNHDA, CDR2 SQIVND (reference sequence). The CDR3 runs to 16 residues. The ends lost 7 bases at V and 1 base at J; junction bases unmatched: 12. CDR3 in amino acids: CASIPRQGMGSYEQYF. DNA of the CDR3: TGTGCCAGTATTCCACGACAGGGGATGGGGTCCTACGAGCAGTACTTC.